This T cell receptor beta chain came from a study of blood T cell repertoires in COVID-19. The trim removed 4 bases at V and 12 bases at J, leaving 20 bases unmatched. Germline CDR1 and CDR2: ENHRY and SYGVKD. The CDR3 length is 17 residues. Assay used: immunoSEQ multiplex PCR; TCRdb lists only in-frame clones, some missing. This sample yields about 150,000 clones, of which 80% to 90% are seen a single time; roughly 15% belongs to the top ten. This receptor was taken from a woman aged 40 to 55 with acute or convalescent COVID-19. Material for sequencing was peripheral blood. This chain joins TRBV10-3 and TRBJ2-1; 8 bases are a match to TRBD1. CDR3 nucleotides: TGTGCCATCAGTGTCACAGGGGGAGATTTGCTTCCAGGGGGGCAGTTCTTC. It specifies CAISVTGGDLLPGGQFF.